Listed here are 27 T cell receptor beta chains from one sample, sequenced in a study of early T cells in non-severe SARS-CoV-2 infection (dated by TCRdb to the early 2020s). Libraries were made using 5' RACE. The reads were generated on a NextSeq 500. TCRdb cleaned the public reads at Q25 with fastp, built clones with MiXCR and kept in-frame beta chains. When rows share a CDR3 protein, they turn into one entry using the most common DNA and genes. A total of 84,000 or so distinct CDR3 sequences appear in this sample, roughly an eighth of them only once. Together, the top ten hold roughly 3% of the sample. Sequencing used whole blood. These receptors came from an adult who was a healthcare worker with PCR-confirmed SARS-CoV-2 infection or an uninfected control (not recorded which).

The V and J genes are TRBV27 and TRBJ2-7; D may be TRBD1 (5 bases). CDR3 length: 13 residues. V lost 4 bases and J lost 3, with 10 bases in between. Per germline, CDR1 MNHEY and CDR2 SMNVEV (reference sequence). The CDR3 is CASSYSRGYEQYF. The CDR3 nucleotides read TGTGCCAGCAGTTATTCAAGGGGCTACGAGCAGTACTTC.

This clonotype appeared many times. V and J are TRBV24-1 and TRBJ1-1, with D possibly matching TRBD1 (5 bases). From germline, CDR1 is KGHDR and CDR2 SFDVKD. The CDR3 length is 14 residues. Trimming left V 6 bases short and J 6 bases short, with 16 bases between. In nucleotides, the CDR3 is TGTGCCACCAGTAGCTCAGGGCTAGGAGCTGAAGCTTTCTTT. Translating it yields CATSSSGLGAEAFF.

V usage is TRBV11-2 and J usage is TRBJ2-2, with 14 nucleotides matching TRBD2. The germline CDR1 and CDR2 sequences are SGHAT and FQNNGV. CDR3 length equals 16 residues. Trimming at V came to 5 bases and at J to 6 bases, leaving 5 bases not matched to a gene. The CDR3 region is CASSRGTSGSAGELFF. The DNA of the CDR3 is TGTGCCAGCAGCCGGGGGACTAGCGGGAGTGCCGGGGAGCTGTTTTTT.

This clonotype was seen more than once but under ten times. The chain combines TRBV12-3 or TRBV12-4 with TRBJ2-3; perhaps TRBD2 as D (6 bases). V lost 3 bases to trimming and J lost 4 bases, with 8 bases between them. The CDR3 sequence is 13 residues long. The CDR3 is CASSLRRADTQYF. The CDR3 coding sequence is TGTGCCAGCAGTTTGAGGAGGGCAGATACGCAGTATTTT.

There are many counts of this clonotype. The J gene is TRBJ2-1, the V gene TRBV12-3 or TRBV12-4; 9 nucleotides match TRBD1. The length of the CDR3 is 16 residues. Trimming removed 7 bases from V and 10 bases from J; junction bases left unmatched: 17. CDR3 DNA: TGTGCCAGCACCAACCTAGACAGGGGGGATAATGAGGAGCAGTTCTTC. Protein product: CASTNLDRGDNEEQFF.

In this sample, this clonotype turned up a few times. The CDR3, as DNA: TGTGCCAGCAGCCCAGATGGGACTAGCGGGAGGGCCCGGGAGACCCAGTACTTC. Translation gives CASSPDGTSGRARETQYF. The chain recombines TRBV3-1 with TRBJ2-5; 16 bases are shared with TRBD2. V lost 4 bases, J lost 5 bases, and 10 bases stayed unmatched. The CDR3 runs 18 residues. The V gene's germline CDR1 is LGHDT and CDR2 YNNKEL (reference sequence).

Comments on this clonotype: Its ends do not fully match the called genes, so a read error is possible. This chain links TRBV9 with TRBJ1-6; D unclear. Germline V CDR1 and CDR2: SGDLS, YYNGEE. This CDR3 contains 13 residues. The CDR3 DNA reads TGTGCCAGCAGCGTAGACAATAAATCACCCCTCCACTTT. Its protein is CASSVDNKSPLHF. The variable domain in full, completed from reference TRBV9 and TRBJ1-6, reads DSGVTQTPKHLITATGQRVTLRCSPRSGDLSVYWYQQSLDQGLQFLIQYYNGEERAKGNILERFSAQQFPDLHSELNLSSLELGDSALYFCASSVDNKSPLHFGNGTRLTVT.

This clonotype was picked up many times. The chain combines TRBV19 with TRBJ1-2; 7 bases fit TRBD1. With 5 bases clipped from V and 7 bases from J, the junction kept 10 bases outside the gene matches. Germline V CDR1 and CDR2: LNHDA, SQIVND (reference sequence). This CDR3 is 14 amino acids long. CDR3 amino acids: CASSARQGNAGYTF. Written as DNA, the CDR3 is TGTGCCAGTAGTGCAAGACAGGGAAACGCTGGCTACACCTTC.

At least ten counts were recorded for this clonotype. The J gene is TRBJ1-3, the V gene TRBV27, with D unresolved. Germline assignment: CDR1 MNHEY and CDR2 SMNVEV (reference sequence). The CDR3 is made up of 15 amino acids. Trimming removed 3 bases at V and 0 bases at J, with 9 bases between. The CDR3 region is CASSFLPVSGNTIYF. CDR3 DNA: TGTGCCAGCAGTTTCCTACCGGTCTCTGGAAACACCATATATTTT.

The CDR3 DNA follows: TGTGCCAGCAGCCGGTCGACAGGGGGAAATGAAAAACTGTTTTTT. Translation: CASSRSTGGNEKLFF. The gene calls are TRBV3-1 and TRBJ1-4, with 9 bases that match TRBD1. V shed 4 bases and J 5 bases; nucleotides not matched to a gene: 5. The CDR3 totals 15 residues. Germline lookup yields CDR1 LGHDT and CDR2 YNNKEL (reference sequence). Together with reference TRBV3-1 and TRBJ1-4, the CDR3 gives the full variable domain: DTAVSQTPKYLVTQMGNDKSIKCEQNLGHDTMYWYKQDSKKFLKIMFSYNNKELIINETVPNRFSPKSPDKAHLNLHINSLELGDSAVYFCASSRSTGGNEKLFFGSGTQLSVL.

This clonotype showed up just a few times. The chain joins TRBV19 to TRBJ2-1; 9 positions match TRBD2. The CDR3 totals 11 residues. The junction had 4 bases not matched to a gene; V was cut back by 9 bases and J by 10 bases. Per the germline V gene, CDR1 is LNHDA and CDR2 is SQIVND (reference sequence). Here the CDR3 reads CASRLAVEQFF. CDR3 nucleotides: TGTGCCAGCCGACTAGCGGTCGAGCAGTTCTTC.

V and J are TRBV29-1 and TRBJ1-4; no definite D call. This CDR3 has 10 amino acids. V lost 4 bases, J lost 7 bases, and 4 bases lay in between. Per the germline V gene, CDR1 is SQVTM and CDR2 is ANQGSEA. The CDR3 coding sequence is TGCAGCGTTGGGACTGAAAAACTGTTTTTT. Its translation is CSVGTEKLFF.

This clonotype was seen at least ten times. This rearrangement joins TRBV29-1 to TRBJ2-5; D gene unclear. Germline V lookup: CDR1 SQVTM, CDR2 ANQGSEA. Trimming shortened V by 3 bases and J by 2 bases, and 10 bases separated the two germline ends. This CDR3 is 13 amino acids long. CDR3 nucleotide sequence: TGCAGCGTTGAGTCCCCGGGTCAAGAGACCCAGTACTTC. It is translated as CSVESPGQETQYF.

This clonotype appeared a few times. The chain links TRBV11-1 to TRBJ2-7, with TRBD2 matching over 10 bases. From germline, CDR1 is SGHAT and CDR2 FQDESV (reference sequence). The V gene end was trimmed by 5 bases and the J gene end by 9 bases; junction bases not matched to a gene: 16. This CDR3 spans 16 amino acids. As DNA, the CDR3 is TGTGCCAGCAGCAGTCTAGCGGGGGTTACTCCTATGATGCAGTACTTC. Residues: CASSSLAGVTPMMQYF.

This clonotype showed up many times. The chain uses TRBV30 and TRBJ1-6; 8 nucleotides agree with TRBD1. This CDR3 is built from 12 residues. V was pared by 3 bases and J by 8 bases, with 0 bases of the junction left unmatched. The germline V gene encodes CDR1 GTSNPN and CDR2 SVGIG (reference sequence). CDR3 region: CAWRDRDSPLHF. Written as DNA, the CDR3 is TGTGCCTGGAGGGACAGGGATTCACCCCTCCACTTT.

This clonotype was counted only a few times. The rearrangement joins TRBV7-9 to TRBJ1-1; D uncertain. The V and J ends lost 5 bases and 11 bases respectively, with 12 bases between them. Looked up from germline, CDR1 is SEHNR and CDR2 is FQNEAQ (reference sequence). CDR3 length: 11 amino acids. The CDR3 region is CASSLVLGAFF. The CDR3 DNA follows: TGTGCCAGCAGCCTGGTACTGGGGGCTTTCTTT.

The chain has TRBV12-3 or TRBV12-4 and TRBJ2-4; D unclear. The CDR3 totals 13 residues. Trimming took off 6 bases at V and 9 bases at J, with 15 bases between the two ends. In DNA, the CDR3 is TGTGCCAGCAGCCCCGCCGGCCTGATCATTCAGTACTTC. Protein product: CASSPAGLIIQYF.

The gene calls are TRBV3-1 and TRBJ2-7; TRBD2 might be the D (6 bases). Germline V gene data show CDR1 as LGHDT and CDR2 as YNNKEL (reference sequence). This CDR3 spans 13 amino acids. V was cut by 0 bases and J by 6 bases, with 9 bases left in between. The CDR3 reads CASSQDLASEQYF. The CDR3 nucleotides are TGTGCCAGCAGCCAAGATCTAGCGAGCGAGCAGTACTTC.

Ten or more counts support this clonotype. V and J are TRBV28 and TRBJ2-1; weak D call: TRBD2 (5 bases). CDR1 and CDR2 from the germline V gene are MDHEN and SYDVKM. With 2 bases removed from V and 0 bases from J, the gap between germline ends came to 20 bases. This CDR3 has 19 amino acids. The CDR3 region is CASSLGLPGPQRSYNEQFF. For the CDR3, the DNA is TGTGCCAGCAGTTTAGGACTCCCTGGCCCCCAACGCTCCTACAATGAGCAGTTCTTC.

This clonotype was recorded many times. The chain uses TRBV7-2 and TRBJ1-1, with 8 bases lining up with TRBD1. Germline V lookup: CDR1 SGHTA, CDR2 FQGNSA. V dropped 2 bases and J dropped 6; count of bases not matched to a gene: 2. The CDR3 spans 13 residues. The CDR3 region has the DNA TGTGCCAGCAGCTTACAGGGGGCTTCTGAAGCTTTCTTT. Protein sequence: CASSLQGASEAFF.

This clonotype was observed many times. The chain is built from TRBV3-1 and TRBJ2-3, with a weak D call TRBD2 (5 bases). The CDR3 is 14 amino acids. The germline CDR1 and CDR2 sequences are LGHDT and YNNKEL (reference sequence). V gave up 5 bases and J gave up 3 bases, with 12 bases separating them. CDR3 bases: TGTGCCAGCAGCGCGCGGACTTTAACAGATACGCAGTATTTT. This codes for CASSARTLTDTQYF.

This clonotype was observed a single time. This chain connects TRBV5-1 to TRBJ2-4, with D unresolved. CDR3 length: 16 amino acids. The ends were cut back, 0 bases at V and 0 bases at J, with 10 bases in the middle. The germline gives CDR1 SGHRS, CDR2 YFSETQ. As DNA, the CDR3 is TGCGCCAGCAGCTTGGGGAGCAGTTTAGCCAAAAACATTCAGTACTTC. Its translation is CASSLGSSLAKNIQYF.

Comments on this clonotype: One end of the junction fails to match germline, which may point to a read error. CDR3 amino acids: CAWSVQVPRLVF. CDR3 bases: TGTGCCTGGAGTGTACAGGTCCCCAGGTTAGTCTTC. The chain joins TRBV30 to TRBJ2-1; a weak D match, TRBD1 (5 bases). There are 12 residues in the CDR3. Germline CDR1 reads GTSNPN; CDR2 reads SVGIG (reference sequence).

This clonotype was recorded many times. The germline gene is not matched at one end of the junction; a read error may be the cause. In DNA, the CDR3 is TGTGCCAGCAGTCTAGCGGGACTAGGAGGCGAGCAGTTCTTC. It codes for CASSLAGLGGEQFF. The gene calls are TRBV12-3 or TRBV12-4 and TRBJ2-1, with 9 positions matching TRBD2. CDR3 length equals 14 residues.

This clonotype was detected many times. V gene TRBV28 combines with J gene TRBJ2-7; the D gene could be TRBD1 or TRBD2 (6 bases each). The CDR3 has 14 amino acids. CDR1 and CDR2 from the germline V gene are MDHEN and SYDVKM. V lost 1 base, J lost 6 bases, and 13 bases lay in between. The CDR3 sequence is CASSLLRGRIEQYF. The CDR3 region has the DNA TGTGCCAGCAGTTTATTACGGGGGCGGATCGAGCAGTACTTC.

This chain connects TRBV15 to TRBJ2-7, with D tentatively TRBD2 (5 bases). V was cut by 1 base and J by 3 bases, with 19 bases left in between. CDR3 length: 17 amino acids. The germline V gene has CDR1 LNHNV and CDR2 YYDKDF (reference sequence). CDR3 nucleotide sequence: TGTGCCACCAGCAGAGCGTCCGGGATCGGAGTTGACTACGAGCAGTACTTC. This translates into CATSRASGIGVDYEQYF.

This clonotype was picked up many times. The chain employs TRBV11-3 and TRBJ2-1; D gene unclear. The CDR3 runs to 14 residues. V lost 5 bases and J 7 bases, leaving 15 bases between the germline ends. In germline, CDR1 is SGHNT, CDR2 YENEEA. The CDR3 DNA reads TGTGCCAGCAGCCCCCTCCTGGCTGAAAATGAGCAGTTCTTC. Its translation: CASSPLLAENEQFF.